The 21 T cell receptor beta chains in this list originate from one sample, sequenced in a study of blood T cell repertoires in COVID-19. Data came from immunoSEQ multiplex PCR; TCRdb stores just in-frame clones and leaves some out. The sample contains 140,000 to 150,000 clones, more than 75% of which appear only once. Sequenced material: peripheral blood. These receptors originate from a man in his 60s with active or convalescent COVID-19.

The chain has TRBV6-2 or TRBV6-3 and TRBJ2-7, with no clear D. Between the trimmed V and J ends, which lost 0 bases and 0 bases, there was a span of 6 bases. Per germline, CDR1 MNHEY and CDR2 SVGEGT. The CDR3 has 14 residues. CDR3 DNA: TGTGCCAGCAGTTACTCGACTGCCTCCTACGAGCAGTACTTC. It translates to CASSYSTASYEQYF.

CDR3 nucleotide sequence: TGTGCCAGCAGCTATGGGACAGGGCCCACTGAAGCTTTCTTT. Translating it yields CASSYGTGPTEAFF. This rearrangement joins TRBV7-9 to TRBJ1-1, with 9 bases lining up with TRBD1. V shed 4 bases, J shed 4 bases, and the junction held 4 bases outside the gene matches. Germline CDR1 reads SEHNR; CDR2 reads FQNEAQ (reference sequence). CDR3 length: 14 amino acids.

V and J are TRBV28 and TRBJ2-1; TRBD2 is a possible D gene (6 bases). Germline V gene sequence: CDR1 MDHEN, CDR2 SYDVKM. The CDR3 extends over 12 amino acids. Deletions cut 3 bases from V and 9 bases from J, with 9 bases between. CDR3 amino acids: CASSFAGFEQFF. DNA of the CDR3: TGTGCCAGCAGTTTTGCGGGGTTTGAGCAGTTCTTC.

This sequence joins TRBV18 and TRBJ2-7; 8 nucleotides agree with TRBD1. The CDR3 loop spans 17 amino acids. The ends lost 0 bases at V and 5 bases at J; junction bases unmatched: 12. Germline V gives CDR1 KGHSH, CDR2 LQKENI. The CDR3 sequence: CASSPPGRDRYIHEQYF. In DNA form, the CDR3 reads TGTGCCAGCTCACCACCTGGCCGGGACAGGTATATCCACGAGCAGTACTTC.

V is TRBV12-3 or TRBV12-4 and J is TRBJ2-1; TRBD2 agrees at 12 bases. With V trimmed by 4 bases and J by 9 bases, 1 base remained unmatched. This CDR3 contains 13 residues. In DNA, the CDR3 is TGTGCCAGCAGTTCTAGCGGGAGGGGTGAGCAGTTCTTC. Its translation: CASSSSGRGEQFF.

The gene calls are TRBV6-2 or TRBV6-3 and TRBJ2-3; TRBD2 aligns across 10 bases. Germline V gene data show CDR1 as MNHEY and CDR2 as SVGEGT. This CDR3 is 17 amino acids long. V shed 0 bases, J shed 6 bases, and the junction held 9 bases outside the gene matches. In DNA form, the CDR3 reads TGTGCCAGCAGTTACTCCCCGCTAGCGGGAGCTGTGGATACGCAGTATTTT. It codes for CASSYSPLAGAVDTQYF.

The gene calls are TRBV3-1 (or the pseudogene TRBV3-2) and TRBJ1-3, with D possibly TRBD1 on 6 matching bases. V shed 5 bases and J shed 7 bases, with 15 bases lying between them. Germline V gene sequence: CDR1 LGHDT, CDR2 YNNKEL (reference sequence). The CDR3 spans 14 residues. CDR3 in DNA: TGTGCCAGCAGCGAGGCTACAGGGTCCAACACCATATATTTT. Encoded protein: CASSEATGSNTIYF.

V gene TRBV15 combines with J gene TRBJ2-2; possibly TRBD1 for D (6 bases). CDR3 length equals 16 residues. Looked up from germline, CDR1 is LNHNV and CDR2 is YYDKDF (reference sequence). The ends were cut back, 5 bases at V and 3 bases at J, with 16 bases in the middle. The CDR3 is CATSGSQGSYTGELFF. The CDR3 region has the DNA TGTGCCACCAGCGGTAGTCAGGGGTCGTACACCGGGGAGCTGTTTTTT. The whole variable domain, filled in from reference TRBV15 and TRBJ2-2, reads DAMVIQNPRYQVTQFGKPVTLSCSQTLNHNVMYWYQQKSSQAPKLLFHYYDKDFNNEADTPDNFQSRRPNTSFCFLDIRSPGLGDTAMYLCATSGSQGSYTGELFFGEGSRLTVL.

This clone has a handful of counts. The same CDR3 can be traced to other DNA sequences in this sample. This chain links TRBV2 with TRBJ1-1; TRBD1 matches at 8 bases. Trimming removed 1 base from V and 4 bases from J; junction bases left unmatched: 2. This CDR3 spans 14 amino acids. Germline V CDR1 and CDR2: SNHLY, FYNNEI. The CDR3 nucleotides are TGTGCCAGCAGTGAAGTAACAGGGGGCACTGAAGCTTTCTTT. It is translated as CASSEVTGGTEAFF.

This chain uses TRBV9 with TRBJ1-4; D is perhaps TRBD1 (5 bases). V gave up 3 bases and J gave up 4 bases, with 7 bases separating them. CDR1 is SGDLS, CDR2 YYNGEE, per germline. The CDR3 has 13 amino acids. The CDR3 spells CASSARVNEKLFF. CDR3 nucleotide sequence: TGTGCCAGCAGCGCCAGGGTTAATGAAAAACTGTTTTTT.

The rearrangement joins TRBV24-1 to TRBJ1-1, with a weak D call TRBD1 (5 bases). The germline gives CDR1 KGHDR, CDR2 SFDVKD. The length of the CDR3 is 13 residues. V was clipped by 10 bases and J by 6 bases, with 17 bases between them. Written as DNA, the CDR3 is TGTGCCACTCGTCGGGAGGGGCCCTCTGAAGCTTTCTTT. Encoded protein: CATRREGPSEAFF.

The V gene is TRBV27, the J gene TRBJ1-2; TRBD1 agrees at 10 bases. The CDR3 extends over 15 amino acids. The V segment lost 2 bases and the J segment 4 bases; nucleotides outside the gene matches: 4. CDR1 and CDR2 (germline): MNHEY, SMNVEV (reference sequence). CDR3 sequence reads: CASSLSGTGVYGYTF. The CDR3 nucleotides read TGTGCCAGCAGTTTAAGTGGGACAGGGGTCTATGGCTACACCTTC.

V and J are TRBV7-9 and TRBJ1-6, with a tentative D call TRBD1 (6 bases). The CDR3 has 16 amino acids. Deletions cut 6 bases from V and 0 bases from J, with 12 bases between. Per the germline V gene, CDR1 is SEHNR and CDR2 is FQNEAQ (reference sequence). This CDR3 reads CASSPGTSSYNSPLHF. In nucleotides, the CDR3 is TGTGCCAGCAGTCCCGGGACAAGCTCCTATAATTCACCCCTCCACTTT.

The chain couples TRBV28 to TRBJ2-5; D is unresolved. This CDR3 region has 14 residues. Per the germline V gene, CDR1 is MDHEN and CDR2 is SYDVKM. V lost 0 bases to trimming and J lost 5 bases, with 10 bases between them. This chain's CDR3 is CASSLWAARETQYF. The CDR3 bases are TGTGCCAGCAGTTTATGGGCAGCCAGGGAGACCCAGTACTTC.

The chain has TRBV6-5 and TRBJ1-2; TRBD1 is a possible D gene (5 bases). This CDR3 is 13 amino acids long. Germline CDR1 MNHEY, CDR2 SVGAGI. Trimming took 3 bases from V and 3 from J, leaving 8 bases between them. The CDR3 region is CASSYLGHYGYTF. In nucleotides, the CDR3 is TGTGCCAGCAGTTATCTGGGGCACTATGGCTACACCTTC.

The rearrangement uses TRBV30 and TRBJ2-7; 7 nucleotides match TRBD1. The length of the CDR3 is 14 residues. Germline trimming cut 2 bases from V and 5 bases from J; bases unmatched to any gene: 9. Germline values: CDR1 GTSNPN, CDR2 SVGIG (reference sequence). CDR3 loop: CAWSWTGPPNEQYF. CDR3 DNA: TGTGCCTGGAGTTGGACAGGCCCCCCAAACGAGCAGTACTTC.

The genes are TRBV11-2 and TRBJ2-7, with D unresolved. CDR1 and CDR2 (germline): SGHAT, FQNNGV. The CDR3 extends over 16 amino acids. Between the trimmed V and J ends, which lost 0 bases and 0 bases, there was a span of 12 bases. The CDR3 loop is CASSLESVLSSYEQYF. The CDR3 region has the DNA TGTGCCAGCAGCTTAGAGTCCGTGCTGAGCTCCTACGAGCAGTACTTC.

In this sample, this clone turned up a few times. The J gene is TRBJ1-5, the V gene TRBV7-2; TRBD1 matches 11 bases. CDR1 is SGHTA and CDR2 is FQGNSA in the germline V gene. The CDR3 runs 15 residues. V shed 5 bases, J shed 8 bases, and the junction held 8 bases outside the gene matches. CDR3 amino acids: CASSPGTGGFEPQHF. CDR3 DNA sequence: TGTGCCAGCAGCCCCGGGACAGGGGGATTCGAGCCCCAGCATTTT.

The rearrangement links TRBV7-2 to TRBJ2-7, with TRBD1 identical over 9 bases. With V trimmed by 5 bases and J by 3 bases, 8 bases remained unmatched. This CDR3 has 15 amino acids. In germline, CDR1 is SGHTA, CDR2 FQGNSA. The CDR3 protein is CASSLGTGWGYEQYF. As DNA, the CDR3 is TGTGCCAGCAGCCTAGGGACAGGGTGGGGCTACGAGCAGTACTTC. The full variable domain, completed using reference TRBV7-2 and TRBJ2-7, is GAGVSQSPSNKVTEKGKDVELRCDPISGHTALYWYRQSLGQGLEFLIYFQGNSAPDKSGLPSDRFSAERTGGSVSTLTIQRTQQEDSAVYLCASSLGTGWGYEQYFGPGTRLTVT.

The J gene is TRBJ2-7, the V gene TRBV6-1, with D possibly matching TRBD1 (9 bases). Trimming took off 0 bases at V and 4 bases at J, with 19 bases between the two ends. Per germline, CDR1 MNHNS and CDR2 SASEGT. The CDR3 is made up of 17 amino acids. CDR3 sequence (DNA): TGTGCCAGCAGTGAAGCTCTTAGCGGGACAGGGTATTACGAGCAGTACTTC. Its protein product is CASSEALSGTGYYEQYF.

The gene calls are TRBV3-1 (or the pseudogene TRBV3-2) and TRBJ2-5; 7 bases align to TRBD1. There are 13 residues in the CDR3. J was trimmed by 7 bases and V by 1 base; bases with no gene match: 3. Germline-derived CDR1 and CDR2 are LGHDT and YNNKEL (reference sequence). CDR3 amino acids: CASSQAQGRTQYF. The DNA for the CDR3 is TGTGCCAGCAGCCAAGCACAGGGGAGGACCCAGTACTTC.